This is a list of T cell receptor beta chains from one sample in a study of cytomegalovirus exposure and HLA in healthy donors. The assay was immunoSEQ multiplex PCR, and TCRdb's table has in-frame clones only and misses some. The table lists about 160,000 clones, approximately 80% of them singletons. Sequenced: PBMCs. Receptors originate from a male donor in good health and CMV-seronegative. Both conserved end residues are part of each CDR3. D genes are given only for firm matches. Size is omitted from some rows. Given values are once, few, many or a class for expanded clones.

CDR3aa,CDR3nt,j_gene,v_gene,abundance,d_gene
CASSVGGTGAEPQHF,TGTGCCAGCAGCGTAGGGGGGACAGGGGCGGAGCCCCAGCATTTT,TRBJ1-5,TRBV9,few,TRBD1
CASSGDGLAGETQYF,TGTGCCAGCAGTGGGGACGGCCTGGCGGGGGAGACCCAGTACTTC,TRBJ2-5,TRBV28,-,-
CASSIERGLSYEQYF,TGTGCCAGCAGCATAGAGCGGGGCCTCTCCTACGAGCAGTACTTC,TRBJ2-7,TRBV6-5,-,TRBD2
CASSQRGQDYNSPLHF,TGCGCCAGCAGCCAAAGGGGACAGGACTATAATTCACCCCTCCACTTT,TRBJ1-6,TRBV4-3,-,TRBD1
CASSRRDRGNEQYF,TGTGCCAGCAGCCGCCGGGACAGGGGTAACGAGCAGTACTTT,TRBJ2-7,TRBV7-2,-,TRBD1
CASSLGQVDEKLFF,TGCGCCAGCAGCTTGGGACAGGTCGATGAAAAACTGTTTTTT,TRBJ1-4,TRBV5-1,-,-
CASSLDRGIGELFF,TGTGCCAGCAGCTTGGACAGGGGAATCGGGGAGCTGTTTTTT,TRBJ2-2,TRBV7-2,-,TRBD1
CASSQSTGNYGYTF,TGCGCCAGCAGTCAATCGACAGGAAACTATGGCTACACCTTC,TRBJ1-2,TRBV23-1,few,-
CASPGAGAGGEQFF,TGTGCCTCCCCGGGTGCGGGGGCTGGTGGTGAGCAGTTCTTC,TRBJ2-1,TRBV7-8,-,-
CASSLPQAREQFF,TGTGCCAGCAGCTTACCCCAGGCTCGCGAGCAGTTCTTC,TRBJ2-1,TRBV5-6,-,-
CASSRDRTAFF,TGTGCCAGCAGCCGCGACAGGACGGCTTTCTTT,TRBJ1-1,TRBV6-5,-,-
CAISEAEGRGKNIQYF,TGTGCCATCAGTGAGGCGGAGGGGAGAGGGAAAAACATTCAGTACTTC,TRBJ2-4,TRBV10-3,few,-
CASGSDSTGGETQYF,TGTGCTAGTGGTTCCGACTCGACAGGCGGAGAGACCCAGTACTTC,TRBJ2-5,TRBV12-5,-,-
CASSLVQGANVLTF,TGTGCCAGCAGTTTAGTACAAGGGGCCAACGTCCTGACTTTC,TRBJ2-6,TRBV27,-,-
CASSYSIQETQYF,TGTGCCAGCAGTTACTCCATTCAAGAGACCCAGTACTTC,TRBJ2-5,TRBV6-5,-,-
CSSSSGQVGEFF,TGTTCCAGCAGCTCAGGACAGGTAGGAGAGTTCTTC,TRBJ2-1,TRBV7-9,-,TRBD1
CASRPGLAGVGELFF,TGTGCCAGCAGGCCGGGACTAGCGGGAGTGGGGGAGCTGTTTTTT,TRBJ2-2,TRBV28,-,TRBD2
CASSARDSSPLSSYEQYF,TGTGCCAGCAGCGCCCGGGACAGTTCACCCCTGAGCTCCTACGAGCAGTACTTC,TRBJ2-7,TRBV9,-,TRBD1
CASSTAGTGVYEQYF,TGTGCCAGCAGCACAGCCGGGACAGGGGTCTACGAGCAGTACTTC,TRBJ2-7,TRBV5-5,-,TRBD1
CASTPNSYEQYF,TGTGCCAGCACCCCAAACAGTTACGAGCAGTACTTC,TRBJ2-7,TRBV6-5,-,-
CASSLGSGQETQYF,TGCGCCAGCAGCTTGGGTAGCGGCCAAGAGACCCAGTACTTC,TRBJ2-5,TRBV5-1,-,-
CASSGPTASPNQPQHF,TGTGCCAGCAGTGGACCGACAGCGAGCCCCAATCAGCCCCAGCATTTT,TRBJ1-5,TRBV6-1,-,-
CASSLGRGNQPQHF,TGTGCCAGCAGCTTAGGGCGGGGAAATCAGCCCCAGCATTTT,TRBJ1-5,TRBV7-8,-,-
CASSPIQGAQRNGYTF,TGTGCCAGCAGCCCGATTCAGGGGGCGCAGAGAAATGGCTACACCTTC,TRBJ1-2,TRBV11-2,few,TRBD1
CASSRGTDAATNEKLFF,TGTGCCAGCAGCCGAGGGACAGACGCTGCAACTAATGAAAAACTGTTTTTT,TRBJ1-4,TRBV4-2,-,TRBD1
CASSYDRNTEAFF,TGTGCCAGCAGCTATGACAGGAACACTGAAGCTTTCTTT,TRBJ1-1,TRBV5-4,-,-
CASSKASGTGELFF,TGTGCCAGCAGCAAAGCTTCAGGGACCGGGGAGCTGTTTTTT,TRBJ2-2,TRBV27,-,-
CASSFQGTGNQPQHF,TGTGCCAGCAGTTTCCAGGGAACAGGCAATCAGCCCCAGCATTTT,TRBJ1-5,TRBV28,-,-
CASRAQGANNSPLHF,TGTGCCAGCAGGGCACAGGGGGCTAATAATTCACCCCTCCACTTT,TRBJ1-6,TRBV6-1,-,TRBD1
CASSHRLVGSDTQYF,TGCGCCAGCAGCCACCGACTAGTTGGTTCAGATACGCAGTATTTT,TRBJ2-3,TRBV4-1,few,-
CASSEAGGPTGELFF,TGCGCCAGCAGTGAAGCGGGGGGGCCGACCGGGGAGCTGTTTTTT,TRBJ2-2,TRBV5-1,-,TRBD2
CASSRGASSGANVLTF,TGTGCCAGCAGTCGGGGGGCTAGCTCTGGGGCCAACGTCCTGACTTTC,TRBJ2-6,TRBV28,few,-
CASRRVRGIYEQYF,TGTGCCAGCAGAAGGGTCAGGGGAATCTACGAGCAGTACTTC,TRBJ2-7,TRBV5-8,-,-
CASSLSGGTDTQYF,TGTGCCAGCAGTCTCAGCGGGGGCACAGATACGCAGTATTTT,TRBJ2-3,TRBV6-4,-,TRBD2
CASSPRDSTNYGYTF,TGTGCCAGCAGCCCCCGGGACAGCACAAACTATGGCTACACCTTC,TRBJ1-2,TRBV7-9,-,TRBD1
CASSPAVGQGRNEQFF,TGTGCCAGCAGCCCGGCGGTGGGACAGGGGCGTAATGAGCAGTTCTTC,TRBJ2-1,TRBV5-4,-,TRBD1
CSVVSGETQYF,TGCAGCGTTGTTAGCGGGGAGACCCAGTACTTC,TRBJ2-5,TRBV29-1,-,TRBD2
CAISESGGTSATDTQYF,TGTGCCATCAGTGAGTCAGGGGGGACTAGCGCCACAGATACGCAGTATTTT,TRBJ2-3,TRBV10-3,-,TRBD2
CASTYLNTEAFF,TGTGCCAGCACCTACTTAAACACTGAAGCTTTCTTT,TRBJ1-1,TRBV2,-,-
CASSLFGETNEKLFF,TGTGCCAGCAGTTTATTCGGGGAAACTAATGAAAAACTGTTTTTT,TRBJ1-4,TRBV28,-,-
CASSSSRDRGSEQYF,TGTGCCAGCAGCTCCAGCCGTGACAGGGGGTCTGAGCAGTACTTC,TRBJ2-7,TRBV11-1,-,TRBD1
CASSFRDRSLRNYGYTF,TGTGCCAGCAGCTTCCGGGACAGGTCATTACGAAACTATGGCTACACCTTC,TRBJ1-2,TRBV7-6,-,TRBD1
CASSSNYEQYF,TGCGCCAGCAGCAGCAACTACGAGCAGTACTTC,TRBJ2-7,TRBV5-1,-,-
CASSGRAGVGETQYF,TGTGCCAGCAGTGGCCGGGCGGGAGTAGGAGAGACCCAGTACTTC,TRBJ2-5,TRBV25-1,-,TRBD2